This T cell receptor (beta chain) was found in a study of OX40 agonist ivuxolimab in advanced cancers. For the study in its entirety: The costimulatory receptor OX40 (CD134) was targeted by ivuxolimab, a fully human IgG2 agonistic monoclonal antibody. Intravenous ivuxolimab was administered to patients every 2 weeks at six dose levels: 0.01, 0.1, 0.3, 1.5, 3 and 10 mg/kg. Among the roughly 50 dose-escalation patients, approximately 20 had hepatocellular carcinoma, 15 or so melanoma, 9 renal cell carcinoma and 9 head and neck cancer. A male proportion of approximately 83% and a mean age of 60 years, ranging from 23 to 79, were recorded for the dose-escalation cohort. Patients were allowed to have had prior anti-PD-1, anti-PD-L1 or anti-CTLA-4 therapy, and 30% to 40% of the dose-escalation patients had previously received checkpoint inhibitors. Partial responses were achieved by three dose-escalation patients, of whom one had hepatocellular carcinoma and two had cutaneous melanoma. Peripheral TCRbeta sequencing was intended to test whether TCR sequence diversity was altered and clonal T-cell expansion was caused by ivuxolimab. The monotherapy dose-escalation portion (N of about 50 patients) of the phase I ivuxolimab trial is reported in the paper.

For sequencing of the TCRbeta CDR3 region, genomic DNA was extracted from the sorted cells. The immunoSEQ Assay was used for sequencing of TCRbeta CDR3 regions. The immuneACCESS repertoire file appears here via TCRdb, limited to in-frame rearrangements. These files lack a portion of the clones; in checked studies, under half of the deficit traces to unresolved V genes, and the cause of the others is not known. In this sample the table shows about 37,000 clones, approximately 80% of which occur a single time. Clones ranked in the top ten supply less than 40% of the sample. Patients with a history of autoimmune disease or receiving systemic immunosuppression were excluded from the trial. Peripheral blood for TCR sequencing was drawn from every dose cohort at baseline, at cycle 4 day 1 and at cycle 7 day 1. The samples were drawn from a first-in-human, open-label, multicenter phase I dose-escalation trial of ivuxolimab. The trial enrolled adults with locally advanced or metastatic head and neck squamous cell, hepatocellular, melanoma or renal cell carcinoma. Before TCR sequencing, CD4+ T cells and CD8+ T cells were sorted from peripheral blood as separate populations.

In the case of this clone: Its specific antigen is unknown. The input lacks base qualities; no much larger clone sits a single base away.

The investigation overall reported the following: In the 0.1-3.0 mg/kg groups, partial responders had among the lowest normalized peripheral clonal expansion, particularly in CD8+ T cells. Low levels of normalized T-cell clonal expansion were also shown by some nonresponding patients. At doses of 0.1 to 3.0 mg/kg, clonal expansion of both CD4+ and CD8+ blood T cells was observed from baseline to week 6. After ivuxolimab, CD8+ T cells had more expanded clones than CD4+ T cells on average. The antigen specificity of the peripheral T cells that underwent clonal expansion was not determined.

V was cut back by 8 bases and J by 1 base, leaving a gap of 11 bases between them. CDR1 and CDR2 were assigned from the germline V gene as MNHEY and SVGAGI. From the cysteine through the phenylalanine, the CDR3 covers 13 amino acids. The only DNA kept is the CDR3, 39 bases in frame from the first base. The TCR was taken from an adult with an advanced solid tumor such as melanoma, head and neck, liver or kidney cancer. The V and J segments used are TRBV6-5 and TRBJ1-1, with the D gene not clear enough to name. Sequencing was performed on CD4+ or CD8+ T cells sorted from blood, taken in a trial of the OX40 agonist ivuxolimab. The nucleotide sequence is TGTGCCAGCTCGACCTACCAGAACACTGAAGCTTTCTTT. This is translated as CASSTYQNTEAFF.